Listed below are T cell receptor beta chains from one sample, sequenced in a study of blood T cell repertoires in COVID-19. Here immunoSEQ multiplex PCR was the method, and the copy in TCRdb shows in-frame clones only, minus some. The sample consists of fewer than 300,000 clones, approximately 82% of them appearing once. The material sequenced was peripheral blood. These receptors all stem from a woman aged 18-30 years with acute or convalescent COVID-19. Both conserved end residues are part of each CDR3. Each record gives: J gene, D gene, V gene, clone size, CDR3 protein, CDR3 DNA. A D gene is named only where the DNA matches it firmly. Some rows have no size entry. The others give once, few or many, or a class for an expanded clone.

j_gene: TRBJ2-5
d_gene: TRBD2
v_gene: TRBV14
abundance: NA
CDR3aa: CASSQATSGHQETQYF
CDR3nt: TGTGCCAGCAGCCAAGCCACTAGCGGGCATCAAGAGACCCAGTACTTC

j_gene: TRBJ1-2
d_gene: NA
v_gene: TRBV29-1
abundance: NA
CDR3aa: CSVEKGPLGYGYTF
CDR3nt: TGCAGCGTTGAAAAGGGGCCCTTGGGCTATGGCTACACCTTC

j_gene: TRBJ1-2
d_gene: TRBD1
v_gene: TRBV28
abundance: NA
CDR3aa: CASSSPSLGTGVYGYTF
CDR3nt: TGTGCCAGCAGTTCCCCGTCTCTTGGGACAGGGGTGTATGGCTACACCTTC

j_gene: TRBJ2-1
d_gene: NA
v_gene: TRBV28
abundance: NA
CDR3aa: CASSLSIIVNEQFF
CDR3nt: TGTGCCAGCAGTTTGTCTATTATCGTTAATGAGCAGTTCTTC

j_gene: TRBJ1-5
d_gene: TRBD1
v_gene: TRBV27
abundance: few
CDR3aa: CASRGLGQGYQPQHF
CDR3nt: TGTGCCAGCAGGGGGTTGGGACAGGGATATCAGCCCCAGCATTTT

j_gene: TRBJ2-1
d_gene: NA
v_gene: TRBV7-9
abundance: NA
CDR3aa: CASSSDREQFF
CDR3nt: TGTGCCAGCAGCTCAGACAGGGAGCAGTTCTTC

j_gene: TRBJ2-5
d_gene: NA
v_gene: TRBV6-5
abundance: NA
CDR3aa: CASSSQVQQETQYF
CDR3nt: TGTGCCAGCAGTTCACAGGTACAACAAGAGACCCAGTACTTC

j_gene: TRBJ1-1
d_gene: NA
v_gene: TRBV27
abundance: NA
CDR3aa: CASSLLGAGAMNTEAFF
CDR3nt: TGTGCCAGCAGTTTATTAGGGGCAGGAGCAATGAACACTGAAGCTTTCTTT

j_gene: TRBJ2-3
d_gene: TRBD2
v_gene: TRBV5-1
abundance: few
CDR3aa: CASALAGDMIGTDTQYF
CDR3nt: TGCGCCAGCGCTTTAGCGGGAGACATGATCGGCACAGATACGCAGTATTTT

j_gene: TRBJ1-2
d_gene: NA
v_gene: TRBV13
abundance: NA
CDR3aa: CASRVRGLGFGYGYTF
CDR3nt: TGTGCCAGCAGGGTGAGGGGGTTGGGCTTCGGCTATGGCTACACCTTC

j_gene: TRBJ1-1
d_gene: NA
v_gene: TRBV28
abundance: NA
CDR3aa: CASTPFPEGADTEAFF
CDR3nt: TGTGCCAGCACCCCATTCCCGGAGGGCGCGGACACTGAAGCTTTCTTT

j_gene: TRBJ1-2
d_gene: NA
v_gene: TRBV11-2
abundance: NA
CDR3aa: CASSSDRGSNGYTF
CDR3nt: TGTGCCAGCAGCTCCGACCGGGGTAGCAATGGCTACACCTTC

j_gene: TRBJ2-7
d_gene: NA
v_gene: TRBV4-1
abundance: NA
CDR3aa: CASSQERRYEQYF
CDR3nt: TGCGCCAGCAGCCAAGAACGGAGGTACGAGCAGTACTTC

j_gene: TRBJ2-1
d_gene: NA
v_gene: TRBV7-7
abundance: NA
CDR3aa: CASSSTLARGHEQFF
CDR3nt: TGTGCTAGCAGCTCAACCCTGGCCAGGGGTCATGAGCAGTTCTTC

j_gene: TRBJ2-5
d_gene: NA
v_gene: TRBV4-3
abundance: NA
CDR3aa: CASSQVGGTSETQYF
CDR3nt: TGCGCCAGCAGCCAAGTAGGAGGCACATCGGAGACCCAGTACTTC

j_gene: TRBJ1-1
d_gene: TRBD1
v_gene: TRBV19
abundance: NA
CDR3aa: CASSGQGRTWNTEAFF
CDR3nt: TGTGCCAGTAGTGGACAGGGACGGACGTGGAACACTGAAGCTTTCTTT

j_gene: TRBJ2-3
d_gene: TRBD2
v_gene: TRBV19
abundance: once
CDR3aa: CASSSLGTRGGDTQYF
CDR3nt: TGTGCCAGTAGTAGCCTTGGGACTAGAGGTGGAGATACGCAGTATTTT

j_gene: TRBJ2-3
d_gene: NA
v_gene: TRBV7-2
abundance: NA
CDR3aa: CASSLELRLNPDTQYF
CDR3nt: TGTGCCAGCAGCTTAGAACTCCGCCTAAACCCAGATACGCAGTATTTT

j_gene: TRBJ2-2
d_gene: TRBD2
v_gene: TRBV7-9
abundance: NA
CDR3aa: CASSYTGTSGNTGELFF
CDR3nt: TGTGCCAGCAGCTACACCGGGACTAGCGGAAACACCGGGGAGCTGTTTTTT

j_gene: TRBJ2-1
d_gene: TRBD2
v_gene: TRBV6-2/TRBV6-3
abundance: NA
CDR3aa: CASSDGTSGSYNEQFF
CDR3nt: TGTGCCAGCAGTGACGGGACTAGCGGGAGCTACAATGAGCAGTTCTTC

j_gene: TRBJ2-3
d_gene: TRBD2
v_gene: TRBV19
abundance: few
CDR3aa: CASSTSGSFADTQYF
CDR3nt: TGTGCCAGTAGTACTAGCGGGAGTTTCGCAGATACGCAGTATTTT

j_gene: TRBJ2-3
d_gene: TRBD2
v_gene: TRBV3-1/TRBV3-2
abundance: NA
CDR3aa: CASSARLAGVATDTQYF
CDR3nt: TGTGCCAGCAGCGCTCGACTAGCGGGAGTGGCCACAGATACGCAGTATTTT

j_gene: TRBJ2-7
d_gene: TRBD2
v_gene: TRBV27
abundance: NA
CDR3aa: CASSPGLAEHYEQYF
CDR3nt: TGTGCCAGCAGTCCCGGACTAGCGGAACACTACGAGCAGTACTTC

j_gene: TRBJ2-1
d_gene: TRBD1
v_gene: TRBV4-2
abundance: few
CDR3aa: CASSQDRGTGAYNEQFF
CDR3nt: TGTGCCAGCAGCCAAGATCGAGGGACAGGGGCTTACAATGAGCAGTTCTTC

j_gene: TRBJ1-1
d_gene: NA
v_gene: TRBV6-5
abundance: NA
CDR3aa: CASSPDTDLTEAFF
CDR3nt: TGTGCCAGCAGTCCCGACACGGACTTGACTGAAGCTTTCTTT

j_gene: TRBJ2-1
d_gene: TRBD2
v_gene: TRBV11-1
abundance: NA
CDR3aa: CASSAGLAGVGEQFF
CDR3nt: TGTGCCAGCAGCGCGGGGTTAGCGGGAGTAGGTGAGCAGTTCTTC

j_gene: TRBJ1-5
d_gene: TRBD1
v_gene: TRBV15
abundance: NA
CDR3aa: CATSREKGTGRQPQHF
CDR3nt: TGTGCCACCAGCAGAGAAAAAGGGACAGGGCGTCAGCCCCAGCATTTT

j_gene: TRBJ1-1
d_gene: NA
v_gene: TRBV11-2
abundance: NA
CDR3aa: CASSAGPTNTEAFF
CDR3nt: TGTGCCAGCAGCGCGGGACCTACGAACACTGAAGCTTTCTTT

j_gene: TRBJ2-7
d_gene: NA
v_gene: TRBV7-2
abundance: once
CDR3aa: CASSYRSTTYEQYF
CDR3nt: TGTGCCAGCAGCTATCGGTCGACAACCTACGAGCAGTACTTC

j_gene: TRBJ2-1
d_gene: TRBD2
v_gene: TRBV24-1
abundance: NA
CDR3aa: CATSDSFSGVGYYNEQFF
CDR3nt: TGTGCCACCAGTGACTCTTTTAGCGGGGTGGGTTATTACAATGAGCAGTTCTTC

j_gene: TRBJ2-2
d_gene: TRBD2
v_gene: TRBV15
abundance: NA
CDR3aa: CATSRGVAGGPAGELFF
CDR3nt: TGTGCCACCAGCAGAGGTGTAGCGGGAGGGCCGGCCGGGGAGCTGTTTTTT

j_gene: TRBJ1-1
d_gene: TRBD1
v_gene: TRBV29-1
abundance: NA
CDR3aa: CSVEGARGRRTEAFF
CDR3nt: TGCAGCGTTGAAGGGGCCAGGGGGCGGAGGACTGAAGCTTTCTTT

j_gene: TRBJ2-2
d_gene: NA
v_gene: TRBV2
abundance: NA
CDR3aa: CASGRRENTGELFF
CDR3nt: TGTGCCAGCGGGAGGCGGGAAAACACCGGGGAGCTGTTTTTT

j_gene: TRBJ2-3
d_gene: NA
v_gene: TRBV29-1
abundance: NA
CDR3aa: CSAYPGGTTSTDTQYF
CDR3nt: TGCAGCGCCTATCCCGGGGGGACAACAAGCACAGATACGCAGTATTTT

j_gene: TRBJ1-1
d_gene: TRBD1
v_gene: TRBV7-8
abundance: NA
CDR3aa: CASSPKPTGGGSSMNTEAFF
CDR3nt: TGTGCCAGCAGCCCAAAACCAACAGGGGGCGGAAGTTCAATGAACACTGAAGCTTTCTTT

j_gene: TRBJ2-7
d_gene: TRBD2
v_gene: TRBV19
abundance: NA
CDR3aa: CASSTWTSGSYEQYF
CDR3nt: TGTGCCAGTAGTACCTGGACTAGCGGGAGCTACGAGCAGTACTTC

j_gene: TRBJ2-1
d_gene: TRBD2
v_gene: TRBV7-3
abundance: once
CDR3aa: CASSSRIGLAGGDEQFF
CDR3nt: TGTGCCAGCAGCTCCCGTATTGGGCTAGCGGGAGGGGATGAGCAGTTCTTC